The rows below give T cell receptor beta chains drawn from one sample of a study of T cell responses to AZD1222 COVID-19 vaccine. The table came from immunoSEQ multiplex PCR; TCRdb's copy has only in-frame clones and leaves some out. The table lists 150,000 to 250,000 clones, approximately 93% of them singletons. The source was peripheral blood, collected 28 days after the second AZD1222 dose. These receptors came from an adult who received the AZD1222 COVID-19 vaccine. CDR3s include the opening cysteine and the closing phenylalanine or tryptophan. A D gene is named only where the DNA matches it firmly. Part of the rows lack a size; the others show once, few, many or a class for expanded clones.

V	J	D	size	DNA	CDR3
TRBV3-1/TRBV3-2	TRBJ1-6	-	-	TGTGCCAGCAGCAGACTGGGGGGGGCGGATTCACCCCTCCACTTT	CASSRLGGADSPLHF
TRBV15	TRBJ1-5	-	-	TGTGCCACCAGCCCTGGGGGCGGGGGGGGAGGTCAGCCCCAGCATTTT	CATSPGGGGGGQPQHF
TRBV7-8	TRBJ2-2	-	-	TGTGCCAGCAGCCCCCACCGGGGTGAAGGGGAGCTGTTTTTT	CASSPHRGEGELFF
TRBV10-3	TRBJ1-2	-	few	TGTGCCATCAGCCCCGCAGCAGGGGTCTCTAACTATGGCTACACCTTC	CAISPAAGVSNYGYTF
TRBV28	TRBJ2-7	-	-	TGTGCCAGCTGCCCTGGCGGGGGCCATACCTACGAGCAGTACTTC	CASCPGGGHTYEQYF
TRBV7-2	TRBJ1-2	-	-	TGTGCCAGCAGCTCGGCGGGCGGCCCGTACGGCTACACCTTC	CASSSAGGPYGYTF
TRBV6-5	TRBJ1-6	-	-	TGTGCCAGCAGTTACCAGGGTCCTAATTCACCCCTCCACTTT	CASSYQGPNSPLHF
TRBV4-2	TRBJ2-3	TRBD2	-	TGTGCCAGCAGCCCCGAGCGGGGGGCCACAGATACGCAGTATTTT	CASSPERGATDTQYF
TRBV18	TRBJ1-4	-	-	TGTGCCAGCTCACCAGATGAAAAACTGTTTTTT	CASSPDEKLFF
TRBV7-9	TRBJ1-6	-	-	TGTGCCACCCCGAACGGTGCCGAAAGCTCCTATAATTCACCCCTCCACTTT	CATPNGAESSYNSPLHF
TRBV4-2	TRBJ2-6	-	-	TGTGCCAGCAGCCAAGATAAGGGTCGATACTCTGGGGCCAACGTCCTGACTTTC	CASSQDKGRYSGANVLTF
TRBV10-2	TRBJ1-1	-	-	TGCGCCAGCAGTGAGGGGCTGAGGAGGGCTTTCTTT	CASSEGLRRAFF
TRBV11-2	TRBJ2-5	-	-	TGTGCCAGCAGCCCCAGAGACAGCCAAGAGACCCAGTACTTC	CASSPRDSQETQYF
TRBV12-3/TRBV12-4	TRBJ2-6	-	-	TGTGCCAGCATGCCTGGGGCCAACGTCCTGACTTTC	CASMPGANVLTF
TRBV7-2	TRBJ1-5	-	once	TGTGCCAGCAGCGTTGGTGCGGCGTTTGGACAGCCCCAGCATTTT	CASSVGAAFGQPQHF
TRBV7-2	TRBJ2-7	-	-	TGTGCCAGCAGCTTAGAACCGCCGGGCGAGCAGTACTTC	CASSLEPPGEQYF
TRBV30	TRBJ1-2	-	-	TGTGCCTGGAGTTCTGGTACTGTAGGCTACACCTTC	CAWSSGTVGYTF
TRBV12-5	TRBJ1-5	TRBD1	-	TGTGCTAGTGGTCTCCACGACAGGGTGGATGGTCAGCCCCAGCATTTT	CASGLHDRVDGQPQHF
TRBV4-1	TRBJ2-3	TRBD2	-	TGCGCCAGCAGCCAAGAAGAAGGGCGGGCACTAGCGAGCACAGATACGCAGTATTTT	CASSQEEGRALASTDTQYF
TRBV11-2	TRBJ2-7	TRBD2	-	TGTGCCAGCAGCCAAGAAGTAGCGGGGGCTGGGGAGCAGTACTTC	CASSQEVAGAGEQYF
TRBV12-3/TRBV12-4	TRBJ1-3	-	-	TGTGCCAGCACCAAAACCGGGGTCGAAGTTTATTTT	CASTKTGVEVYF
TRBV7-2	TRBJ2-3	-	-	TGTGCCAGCAGCTTAGCGGTTAGCGCGGATACGCAGTATTTT	CASSLAVSADTQYF
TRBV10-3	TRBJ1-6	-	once	TGTGCCATCAGTGGGGGCGTGGATTCACCCCTCCACTTT	CAISGGVDSPLHF
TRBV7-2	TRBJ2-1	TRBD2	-	TGTGCCAGCAGCGCTGGCGGACTAGGAGAGCAGTTCTTC	CASSAGGLGEQFF
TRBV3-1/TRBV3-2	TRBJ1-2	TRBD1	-	TGTGCCAGCAGCCGCCTGGACAGGGCTTATGGCTACACCTTC	CASSRLDRAYGYTF
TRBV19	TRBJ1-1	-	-	TGTGCCAGTAGTGAGCGAGGAGACACTGAAGCTTTCTTT	CASSERGDTEAFF
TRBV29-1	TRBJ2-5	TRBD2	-	TGCAGCGTTGACGGACTAGCGGGGTTTGAGACCCAGTACTTC	CSVDGLAGFETQYF
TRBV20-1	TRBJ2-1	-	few	TGCAGTGCTAGAGTGAGTCATGAGCAGTTCTTC	CSARVSHEQFF
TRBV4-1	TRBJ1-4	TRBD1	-	TGCGCCAGCCGACAGGGTGAAAAACTGTTTTTT	CASRQGEKLFF
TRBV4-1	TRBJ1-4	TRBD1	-	TGCGCCAGCAGCAGGGACAGGGGCCGGGCTAATGAAAAACTGTTTTTT	CASSRDRGRANEKLFF
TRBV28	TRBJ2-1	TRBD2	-	TGTGCCAGCATCCTGGGGGGGGGCAATGAGCAGTTCTTC	CASILGGGNEQFF
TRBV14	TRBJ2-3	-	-	TGTGCCAGCAGCCCCGGGGGACGGTCTGTCGGAGATACGCAGTATTTT	CASSPGGRSVGDTQYF
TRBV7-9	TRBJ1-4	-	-	TGTGCCAGCAGCTTCAGTGAAAAACTGTTTTTT	CASSFSEKLFF
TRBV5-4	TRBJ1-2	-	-	TGTGCCAGCAGCTTGGCGTTAGGCCTATCGCATGGCTACACCTTC	CASSLALGLSHGYTF
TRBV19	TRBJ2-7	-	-	TGTGCCAGTAGTGTCTCCTACAGGGTCTACGAGCAGTACTTC	CASSVSYRVYEQYF
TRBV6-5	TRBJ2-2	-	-	TGTGCCAGCACTCAACAGGGTTCCGGGGAGCTGTTTTTT	CASTQQGSGELFF
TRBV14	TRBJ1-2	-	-	TGTGCCAGCAGCCGGACAGCCACCTATGGCTACACCTTC	CASSRTATYGYTF
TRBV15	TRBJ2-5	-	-	TGTGCCACCAGCAGAGACCGGGCCTCCCAAGAGACCCAGTACTTC	CATSRDRASQETQYF
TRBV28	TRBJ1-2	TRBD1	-	TGTGCCAGCAGTTTTGGTAGGACAGGGAACTATGGCTACACCTTC	CASSFGRTGNYGYTF
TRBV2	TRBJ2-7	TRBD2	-	TGTGCCAGCAGTGAAAGCGGGGGGGCGTACGAGCAGTACTTC	CASSESGGAYEQYF
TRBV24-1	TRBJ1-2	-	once	TGTGCCACCAGCGGTTTGGATGGCTACACCTTC	CATSGLDGYTF
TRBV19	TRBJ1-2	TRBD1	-	TGTGCCAGTAGGAGAAGTTCGGGACAGGGTGACTATGGCTACACCTTC	CASRRSSGQGDYGYTF